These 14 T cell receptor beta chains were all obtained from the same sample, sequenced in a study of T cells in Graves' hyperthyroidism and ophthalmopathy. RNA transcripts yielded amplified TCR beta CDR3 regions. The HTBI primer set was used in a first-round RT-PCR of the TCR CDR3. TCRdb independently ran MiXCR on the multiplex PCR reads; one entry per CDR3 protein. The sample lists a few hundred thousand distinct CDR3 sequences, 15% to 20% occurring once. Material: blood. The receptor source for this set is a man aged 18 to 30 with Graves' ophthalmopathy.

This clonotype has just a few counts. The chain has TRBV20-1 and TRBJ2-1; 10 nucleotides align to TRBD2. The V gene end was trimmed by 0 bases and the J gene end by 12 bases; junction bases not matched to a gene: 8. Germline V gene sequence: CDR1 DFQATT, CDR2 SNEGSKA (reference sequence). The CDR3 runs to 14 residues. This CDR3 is CSARDPPGTSAQFF. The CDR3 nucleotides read TGCAGTGCTAGAGATCCTCCCGGGACTAGCGCGCAGTTCTTC.

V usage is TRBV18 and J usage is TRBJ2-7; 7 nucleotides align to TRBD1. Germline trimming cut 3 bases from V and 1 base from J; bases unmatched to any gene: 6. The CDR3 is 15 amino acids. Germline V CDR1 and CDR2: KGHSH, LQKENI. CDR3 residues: CASSPSDRASYEQYF. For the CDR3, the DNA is TGTGCCAGCTCACCGTCAGACAGGGCATCCTACGAGCAGTACTTC. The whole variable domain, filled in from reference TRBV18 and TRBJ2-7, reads NAGVMQNPRHLVRRRGQEARLRCSPMKGHSHVYWYRQLPEEGLKFMVYLQKENIIDESGMPKERFSAEFPKEGPSILRIQQVVRGDSAAYFCASSPSDRASYEQYFGPGTRLTVT.

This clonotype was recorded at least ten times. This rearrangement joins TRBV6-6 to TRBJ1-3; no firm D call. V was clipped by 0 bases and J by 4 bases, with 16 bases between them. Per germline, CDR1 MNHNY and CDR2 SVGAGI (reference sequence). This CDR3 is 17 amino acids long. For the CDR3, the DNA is TGTGCCAGCAGTTACTCTCCCGGGGTCGCGGCGGGAAACACCATATATTTT. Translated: CASSYSPGVAAGNTIYF.

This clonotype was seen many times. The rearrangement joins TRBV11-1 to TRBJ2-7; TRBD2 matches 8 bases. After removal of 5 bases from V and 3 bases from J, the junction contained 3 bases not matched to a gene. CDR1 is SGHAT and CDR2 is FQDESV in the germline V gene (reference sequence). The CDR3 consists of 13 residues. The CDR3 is CASSPGGVYEQYF. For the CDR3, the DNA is TGTGCCAGCAGCCCGGGGGGGGTCTACGAGCAGTACTTC. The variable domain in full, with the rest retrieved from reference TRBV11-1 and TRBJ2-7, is EAEVAQSPRYKITEKSQAVAFWCDPISGHATLYWYRQILGQGPELLVQFQDESVVDDSQLPKDRFSAERLKGVDSTLKIQPAELGDSAMYLCASSPGGVYEQYFGPGTRLTVT.

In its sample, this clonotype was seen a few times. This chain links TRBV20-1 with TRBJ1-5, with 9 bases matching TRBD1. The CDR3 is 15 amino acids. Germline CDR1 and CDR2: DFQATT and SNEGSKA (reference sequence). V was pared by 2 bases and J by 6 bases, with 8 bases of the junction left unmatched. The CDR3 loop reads CSARNPGQGGQPQHF. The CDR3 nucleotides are TGCAGTGCTAGAAATCCGGGACAGGGCGGTCAGCCCCAGCATTTT.

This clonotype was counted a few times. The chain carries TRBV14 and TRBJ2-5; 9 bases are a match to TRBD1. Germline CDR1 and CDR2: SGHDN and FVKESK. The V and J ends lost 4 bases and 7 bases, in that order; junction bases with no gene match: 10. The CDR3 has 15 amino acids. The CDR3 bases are TGTGCCAGCAGCCGACAGGGGGGCGAGGATTGGACCCAGTACTTC. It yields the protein CASSRQGGEDWTQYF. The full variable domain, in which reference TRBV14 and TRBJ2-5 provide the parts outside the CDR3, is EAGVTQFPSHSVIEKGQTVTLRCDPISGHDNLYWYRRVMGKEIKFLLHFVKESKQDESGMPNNRFLAERTGGTYSTLKVQPAELEDSGVYFCASSRQGGEDWTQYFGPGTRLLVL.

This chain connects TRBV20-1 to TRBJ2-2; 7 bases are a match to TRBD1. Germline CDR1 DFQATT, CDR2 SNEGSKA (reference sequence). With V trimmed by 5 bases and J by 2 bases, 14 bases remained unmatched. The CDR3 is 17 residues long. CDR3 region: CSAPRVANRGNTGELFF. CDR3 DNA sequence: TGCAGTGCTCCCCGAGTGGCCAACAGGGGAAACACCGGGGAGCTGTTTTTT.

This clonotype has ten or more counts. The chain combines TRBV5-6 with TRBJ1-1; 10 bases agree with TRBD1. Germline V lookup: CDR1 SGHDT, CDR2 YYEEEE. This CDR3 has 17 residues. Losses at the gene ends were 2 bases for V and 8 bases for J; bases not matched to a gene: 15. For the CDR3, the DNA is TGTGCCAGCAGCTTTCGAGGGACAGGGGACCAAGCCCCCGAAGCTTTCTTT. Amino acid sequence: CASSFRGTGDQAPEAFF.

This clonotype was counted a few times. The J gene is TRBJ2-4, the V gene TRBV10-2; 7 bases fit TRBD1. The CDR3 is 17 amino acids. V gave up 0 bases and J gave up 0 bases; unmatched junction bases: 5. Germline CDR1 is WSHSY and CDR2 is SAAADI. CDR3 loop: CASSESTGAIAKNIQYF. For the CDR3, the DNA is TGCGCCAGCAGTGAGTCTACAGGGGCGATAGCCAAAAACATTCAGTACTTC.

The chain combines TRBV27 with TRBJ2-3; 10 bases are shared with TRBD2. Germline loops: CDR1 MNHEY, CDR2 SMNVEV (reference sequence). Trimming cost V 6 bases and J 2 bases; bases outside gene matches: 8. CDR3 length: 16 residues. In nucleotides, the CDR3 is TGTGCCAGCAGCATTATAGCGGGGGGCGCCACAGATACGCAGTATTTT. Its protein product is CASSIIAGGATDTQYF.

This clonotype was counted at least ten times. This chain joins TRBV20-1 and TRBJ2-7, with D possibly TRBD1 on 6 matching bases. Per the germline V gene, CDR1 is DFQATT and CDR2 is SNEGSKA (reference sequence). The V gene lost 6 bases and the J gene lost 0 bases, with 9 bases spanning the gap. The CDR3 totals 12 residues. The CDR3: CSARQASYEQYF. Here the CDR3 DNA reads TGCAGTGCGAGACAGGCCTCCTACGAGCAGTACTTC.

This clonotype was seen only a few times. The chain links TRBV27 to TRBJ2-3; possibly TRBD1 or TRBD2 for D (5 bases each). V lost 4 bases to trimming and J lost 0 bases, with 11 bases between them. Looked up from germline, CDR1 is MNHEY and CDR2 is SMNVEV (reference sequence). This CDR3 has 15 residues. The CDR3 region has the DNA TGTGCCAGCAGTTGGGACCTTTTTAGCACAGATACGCAGTATTTT. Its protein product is CASSWDLFSTDTQYF.

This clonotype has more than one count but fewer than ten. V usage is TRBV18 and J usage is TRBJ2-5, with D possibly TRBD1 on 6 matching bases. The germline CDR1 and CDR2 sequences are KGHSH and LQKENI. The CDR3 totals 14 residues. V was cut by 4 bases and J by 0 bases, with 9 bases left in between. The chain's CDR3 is CASSLGQNQETQYF. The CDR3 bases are TGTGCCAGCTCACTTGGACAGAACCAAGAGACCCAGTACTTC.

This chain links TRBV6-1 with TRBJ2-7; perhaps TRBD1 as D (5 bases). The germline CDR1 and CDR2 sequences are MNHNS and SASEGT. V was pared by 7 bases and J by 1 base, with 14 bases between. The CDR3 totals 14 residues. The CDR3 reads CASNSRAPSYEQYF. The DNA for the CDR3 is TGTGCCAGCAATTCCAGGGCCCCGTCCTACGAGCAGTACTTC.